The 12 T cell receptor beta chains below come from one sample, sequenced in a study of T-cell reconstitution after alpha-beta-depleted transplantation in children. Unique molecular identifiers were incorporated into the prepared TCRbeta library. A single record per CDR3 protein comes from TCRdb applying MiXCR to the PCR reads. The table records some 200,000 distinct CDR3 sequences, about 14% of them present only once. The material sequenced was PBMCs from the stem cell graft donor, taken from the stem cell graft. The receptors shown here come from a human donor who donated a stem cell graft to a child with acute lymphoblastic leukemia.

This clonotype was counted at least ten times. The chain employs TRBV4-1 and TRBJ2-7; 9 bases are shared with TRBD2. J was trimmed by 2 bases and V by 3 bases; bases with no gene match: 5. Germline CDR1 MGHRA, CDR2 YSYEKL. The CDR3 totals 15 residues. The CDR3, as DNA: TGCGCCAGCAGCCAGCTGGGACTAGCCCCCTACGAGCAGTACTTC. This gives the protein CASSQLGLAPYEQYF.

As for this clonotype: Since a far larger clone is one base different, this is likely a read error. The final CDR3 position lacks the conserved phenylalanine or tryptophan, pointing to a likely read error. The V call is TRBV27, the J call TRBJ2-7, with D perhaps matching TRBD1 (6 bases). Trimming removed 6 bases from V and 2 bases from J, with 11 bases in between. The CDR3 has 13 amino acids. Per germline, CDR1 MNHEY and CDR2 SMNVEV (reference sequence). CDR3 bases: TGTGCCAGCAGCCTTGGGGGCCCCTACGAGCAGTACTTG. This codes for CASSLGGPYEQYL.

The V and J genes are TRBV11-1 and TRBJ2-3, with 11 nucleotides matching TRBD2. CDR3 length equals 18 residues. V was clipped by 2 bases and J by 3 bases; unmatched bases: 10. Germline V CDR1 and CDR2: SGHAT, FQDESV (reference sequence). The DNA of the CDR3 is TGTGCCAGCAGCTTACCGGGACTAGCGGACAGTAAAACAGATACGCAGTATTTT. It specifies CASSLPGLADSKTDTQYF.

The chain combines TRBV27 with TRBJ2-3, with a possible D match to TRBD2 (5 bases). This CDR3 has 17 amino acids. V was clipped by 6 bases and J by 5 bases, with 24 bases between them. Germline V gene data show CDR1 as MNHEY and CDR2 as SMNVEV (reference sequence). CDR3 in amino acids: CASRSYLRTEVGDTQYF. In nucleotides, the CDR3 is TGTGCCAGCAGAAGCTACCTCAGGACTGAGGTAGGAGATACGCAGTATTTT.

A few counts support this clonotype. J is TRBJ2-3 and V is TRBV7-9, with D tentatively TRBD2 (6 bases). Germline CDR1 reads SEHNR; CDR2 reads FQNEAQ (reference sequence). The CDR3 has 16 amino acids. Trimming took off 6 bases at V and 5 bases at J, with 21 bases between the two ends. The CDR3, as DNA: TGTGCCAGCAGATCGACTGGAGGGCCGTGGGGAGATACGCAGTATTTT. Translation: CASRSTGGPWGDTQYF. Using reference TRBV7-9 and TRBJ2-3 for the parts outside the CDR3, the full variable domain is DTGVSQNPRHKITKRGQNVTFRCDPISEHNRLYWYRQTLGQGPEFLTYFQNEAQLEKSRLLSDRFSAERPKGSFSTLEIQRTEQGDSAMYLCASRSTGGPWGDTQYFGPGTRLTVL.

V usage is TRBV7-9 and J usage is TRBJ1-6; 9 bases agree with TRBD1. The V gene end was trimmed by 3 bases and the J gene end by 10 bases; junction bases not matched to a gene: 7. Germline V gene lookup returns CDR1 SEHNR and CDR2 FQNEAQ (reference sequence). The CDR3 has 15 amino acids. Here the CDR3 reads CASSFGTGIGSPLHF. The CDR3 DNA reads TGTGCCAGCAGCTTCGGGACAGGGATCGGATCACCCCTCCACTTT.

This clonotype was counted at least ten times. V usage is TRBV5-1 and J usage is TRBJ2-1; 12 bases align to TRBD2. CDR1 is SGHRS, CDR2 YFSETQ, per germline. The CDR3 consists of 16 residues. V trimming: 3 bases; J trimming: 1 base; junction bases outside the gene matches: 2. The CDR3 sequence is CASSWLAGGSYNEQFF. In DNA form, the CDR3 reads TGCGCCAGCAGCTGGCTAGCGGGAGGGTCCTACAATGAGCAGTTCTTC.

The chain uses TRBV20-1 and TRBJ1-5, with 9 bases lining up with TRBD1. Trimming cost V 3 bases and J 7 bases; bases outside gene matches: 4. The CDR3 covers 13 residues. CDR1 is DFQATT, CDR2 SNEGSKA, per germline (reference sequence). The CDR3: CSASSGQGQPQHF. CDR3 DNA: TGCAGTGCTAGTTCCGGACAGGGGCAGCCCCAGCATTTT.

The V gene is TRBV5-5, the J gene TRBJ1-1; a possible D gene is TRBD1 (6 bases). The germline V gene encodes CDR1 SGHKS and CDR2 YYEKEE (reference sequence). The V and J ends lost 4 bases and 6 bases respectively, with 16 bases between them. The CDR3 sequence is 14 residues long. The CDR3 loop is CASSNDRMLAEAFF. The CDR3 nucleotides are TGTGCCAGCAGCAATGACAGGATGTTGGCTGAAGCTTTCTTT.

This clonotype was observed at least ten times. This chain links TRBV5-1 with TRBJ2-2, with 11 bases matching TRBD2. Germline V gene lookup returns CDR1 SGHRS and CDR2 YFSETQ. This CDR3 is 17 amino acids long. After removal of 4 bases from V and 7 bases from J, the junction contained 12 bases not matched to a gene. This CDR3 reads CASSITTSGARVGELFF. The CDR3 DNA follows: TGCGCCAGCAGCATAACGACTAGCGGGGCAAGGGTCGGGGAGCTGTTTTTT.

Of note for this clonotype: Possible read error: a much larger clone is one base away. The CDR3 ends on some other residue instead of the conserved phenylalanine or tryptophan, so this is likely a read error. Written as DNA, the CDR3 is TGCAGTGCTAGCGCTAGCGGGGGTTCCTACAATGAGCAGTTCTCC. It encodes CSASASGGSYNEQFS. V gene TRBV20-1 combines with J gene TRBJ2-1, with 10 bases identical to TRBD2. Per the germline V gene, CDR1 is DFQATT and CDR2 is SNEGSKA (reference sequence). V dropped 3 bases and J dropped 1; count of bases not matched to a gene: 3. The CDR3 extends over 15 amino acids.

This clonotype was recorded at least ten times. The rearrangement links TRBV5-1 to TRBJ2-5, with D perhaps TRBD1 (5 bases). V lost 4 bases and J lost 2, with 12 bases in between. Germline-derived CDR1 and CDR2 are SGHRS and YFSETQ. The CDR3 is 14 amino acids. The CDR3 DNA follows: TGCGCCAGCAGCAAACGATCAGGGCAAGAGACCCAGTACTTC. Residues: CASSKRSGQETQYF.